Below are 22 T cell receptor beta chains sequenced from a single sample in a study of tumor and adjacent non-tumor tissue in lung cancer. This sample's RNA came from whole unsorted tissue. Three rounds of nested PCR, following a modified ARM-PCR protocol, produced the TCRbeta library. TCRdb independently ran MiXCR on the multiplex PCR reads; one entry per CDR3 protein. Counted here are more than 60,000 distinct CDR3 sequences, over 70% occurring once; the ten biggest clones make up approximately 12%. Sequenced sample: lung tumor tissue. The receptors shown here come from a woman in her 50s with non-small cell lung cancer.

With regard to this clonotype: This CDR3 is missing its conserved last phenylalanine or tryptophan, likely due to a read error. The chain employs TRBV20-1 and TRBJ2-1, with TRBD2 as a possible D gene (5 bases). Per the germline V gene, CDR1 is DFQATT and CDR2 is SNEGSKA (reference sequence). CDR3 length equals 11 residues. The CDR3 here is CSTRAPGEQFS. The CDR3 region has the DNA TGCAGTACTAGAGCTCCGGGCGAGCAGTTCTCC.

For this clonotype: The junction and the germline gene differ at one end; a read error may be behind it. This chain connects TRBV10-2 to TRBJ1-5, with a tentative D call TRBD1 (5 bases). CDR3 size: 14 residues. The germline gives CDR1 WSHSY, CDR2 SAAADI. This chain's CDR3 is CTSSESDIFQPQHF. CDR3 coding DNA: TGCACCAGCAGTGAGTCGGACATATTTCAGCCCCAGCATTTT.

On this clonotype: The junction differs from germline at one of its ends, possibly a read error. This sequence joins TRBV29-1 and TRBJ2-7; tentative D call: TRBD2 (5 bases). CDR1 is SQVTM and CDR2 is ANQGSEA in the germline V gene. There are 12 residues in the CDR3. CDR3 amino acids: CSVEVQSYERCF. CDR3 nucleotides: TGCAGCGTGGAGGTGCAGAGCTACGAGCGGTGCTTC.

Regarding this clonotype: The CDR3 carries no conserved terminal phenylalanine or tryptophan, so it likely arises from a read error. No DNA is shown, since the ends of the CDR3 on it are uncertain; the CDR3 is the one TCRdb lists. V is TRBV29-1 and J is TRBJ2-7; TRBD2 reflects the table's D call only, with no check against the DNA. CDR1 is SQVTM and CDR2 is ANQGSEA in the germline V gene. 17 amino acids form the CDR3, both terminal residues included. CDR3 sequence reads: CSVEEPGLAGVNNEQYI.

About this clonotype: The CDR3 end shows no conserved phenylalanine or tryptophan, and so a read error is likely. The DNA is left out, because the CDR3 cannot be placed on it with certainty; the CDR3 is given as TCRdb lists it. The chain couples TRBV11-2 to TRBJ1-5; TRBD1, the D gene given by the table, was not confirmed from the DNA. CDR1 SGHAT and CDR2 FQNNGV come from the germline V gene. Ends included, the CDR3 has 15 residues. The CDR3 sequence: CVSSWDGYSNQPHDI.

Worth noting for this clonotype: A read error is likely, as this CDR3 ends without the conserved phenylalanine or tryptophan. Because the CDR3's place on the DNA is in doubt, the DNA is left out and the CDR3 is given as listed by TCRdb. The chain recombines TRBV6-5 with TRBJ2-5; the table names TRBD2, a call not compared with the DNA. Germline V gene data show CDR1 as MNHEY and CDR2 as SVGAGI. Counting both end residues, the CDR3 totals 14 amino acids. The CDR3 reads CTSASGRGAETQYY.

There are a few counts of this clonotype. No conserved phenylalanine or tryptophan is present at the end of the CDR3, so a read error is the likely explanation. CDR3 residues: CASSTAPTGSPLHL. The CDR3, as DNA: TGTGCCAGCAGTACTGCGCCTACGGGTTCACCCCTCCACCTT. The chain has TRBV28 and TRBJ1-6; D remains unclear. This CDR3 comprises 14 residues. Per the germline V gene, CDR1 is MDHEN and CDR2 is SYDVKM. Trimming shortened V by 5 bases and J by 9 bases, and 14 bases separated the two germline ends.

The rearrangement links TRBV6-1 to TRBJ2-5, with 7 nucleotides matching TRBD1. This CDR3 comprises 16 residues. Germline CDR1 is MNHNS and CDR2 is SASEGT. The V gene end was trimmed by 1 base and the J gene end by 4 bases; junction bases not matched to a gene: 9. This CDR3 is CASSEETQGQLETQYF. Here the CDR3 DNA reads TGTGCCAGCAGTGAAGAAACACAGGGACAGCTAGAGACCCAGTACTTC.

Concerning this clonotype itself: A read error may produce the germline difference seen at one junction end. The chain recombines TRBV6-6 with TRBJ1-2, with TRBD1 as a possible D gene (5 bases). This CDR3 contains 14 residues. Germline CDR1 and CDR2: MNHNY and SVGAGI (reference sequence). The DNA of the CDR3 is TGTTCCAGCACCCCTGGGACTGTTAACTATGGCCACACCTTC. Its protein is CSSTPGTVNYGHTF.

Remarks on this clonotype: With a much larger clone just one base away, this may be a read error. DNA of the CDR3: TGTACCACCACAGGGGGACTGGGTGAGCAGTTCTTC. Encoded protein: CTTTGGLGEQFF. The chain combines TRBV28 with TRBJ2-1, with 8 bases aligning to TRBD1. There are 12 residues in the CDR3. Germline loops: CDR1 MDHEN, CDR2 SYDVKM.

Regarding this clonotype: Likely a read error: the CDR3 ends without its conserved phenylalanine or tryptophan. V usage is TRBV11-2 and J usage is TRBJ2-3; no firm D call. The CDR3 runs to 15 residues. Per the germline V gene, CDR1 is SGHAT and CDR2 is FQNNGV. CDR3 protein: CPSSLGPPGDHTQYL. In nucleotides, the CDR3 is TGTCCCAGCAGCTTAGGACCCCCAGGAGACCATACGCAGTATTTA.

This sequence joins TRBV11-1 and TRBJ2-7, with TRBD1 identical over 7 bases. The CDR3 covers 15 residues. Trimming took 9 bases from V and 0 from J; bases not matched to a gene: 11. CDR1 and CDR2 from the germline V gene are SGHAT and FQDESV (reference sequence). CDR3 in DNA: TGTGCCAGTGGCCGAACAGGGGCGGCCTCCTACGAGCAGTACTTC. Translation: CASGRTGAASYEQYF. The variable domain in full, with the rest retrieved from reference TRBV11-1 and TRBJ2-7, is EAEVAQSPRYKITEKSQAVAFWCDPISGHATLYWYRQILGQGPELLVQFQDESVVDDSQLPKDRFSAERLKGVDSTLKIQPAELGDSAMYLCASGRTGAASYEQYFGPGTRLTVT.

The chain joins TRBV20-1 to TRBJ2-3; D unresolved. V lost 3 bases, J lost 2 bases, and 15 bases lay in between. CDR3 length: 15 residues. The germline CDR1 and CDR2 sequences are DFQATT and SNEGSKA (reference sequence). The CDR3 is CSASSSSGITDTQYF. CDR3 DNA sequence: TGCAGTGCTAGTTCCTCTAGTGGTATCACAGATACGCAGTATTTT.

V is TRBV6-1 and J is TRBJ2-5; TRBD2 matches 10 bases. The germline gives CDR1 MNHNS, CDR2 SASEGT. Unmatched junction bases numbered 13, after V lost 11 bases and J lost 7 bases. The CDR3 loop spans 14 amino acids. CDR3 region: CAEGTSANGGTQYF. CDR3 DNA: TGTGCCGAAGGGACTAGCGCGAATGGTGGGACCCAGTACTTC.

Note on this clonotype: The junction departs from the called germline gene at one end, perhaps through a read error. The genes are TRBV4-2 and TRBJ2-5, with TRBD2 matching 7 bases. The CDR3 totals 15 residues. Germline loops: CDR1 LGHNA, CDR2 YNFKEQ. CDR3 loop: CASSQVPGGHEIQYF. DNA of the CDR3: TGTGCCAGCAGCCAAGTTCCGGGAGGACATGAGATCCAGTACTTC.

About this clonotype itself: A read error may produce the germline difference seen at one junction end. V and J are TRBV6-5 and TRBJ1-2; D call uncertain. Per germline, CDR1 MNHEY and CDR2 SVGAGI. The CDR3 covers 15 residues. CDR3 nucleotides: TGTGCCAGCACTTACGCCGGGATAGCTCGTCATGGCTACACCTTC. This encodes CASTYAGIARHGYTF.

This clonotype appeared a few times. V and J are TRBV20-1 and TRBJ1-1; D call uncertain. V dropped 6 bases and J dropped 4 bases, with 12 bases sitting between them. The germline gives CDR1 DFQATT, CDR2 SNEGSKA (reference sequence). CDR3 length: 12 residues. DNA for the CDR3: TGCAGTGCGAAGCCCCAAGCCACTGAAGCTTTCTTT. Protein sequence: CSAKPQATEAFF.

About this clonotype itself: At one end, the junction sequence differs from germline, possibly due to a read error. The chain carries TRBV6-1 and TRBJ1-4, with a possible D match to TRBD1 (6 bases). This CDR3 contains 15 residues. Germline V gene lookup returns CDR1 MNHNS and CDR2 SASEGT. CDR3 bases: TGTGCCAGCAAGGGGACACCCGAATCGGGTGAAAAGCTGTTTTTT. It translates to CASKGTPESGEKLFF.

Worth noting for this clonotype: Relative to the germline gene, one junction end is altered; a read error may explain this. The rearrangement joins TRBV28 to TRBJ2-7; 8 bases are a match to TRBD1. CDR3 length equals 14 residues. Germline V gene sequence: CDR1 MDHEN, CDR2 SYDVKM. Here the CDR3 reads CVSRSGQGGYEQYF. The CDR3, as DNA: TGTGTCAGCAGATCCGGACAGGGAGGCTATGAGCAGTACTTC.

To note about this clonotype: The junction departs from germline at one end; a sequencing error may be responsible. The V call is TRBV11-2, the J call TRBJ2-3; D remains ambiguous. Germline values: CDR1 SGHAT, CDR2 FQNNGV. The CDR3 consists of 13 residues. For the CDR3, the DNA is TGTGCCAGCATCTTTGATCGGGCAGATACGAAGTATTTT. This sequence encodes CASIFDRADTKYF.

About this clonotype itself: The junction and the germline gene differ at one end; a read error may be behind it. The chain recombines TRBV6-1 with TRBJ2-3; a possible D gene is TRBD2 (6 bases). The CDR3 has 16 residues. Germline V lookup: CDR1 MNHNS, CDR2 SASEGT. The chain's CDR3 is CAISETLAGGRVTQYF. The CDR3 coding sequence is TGTGCCATCAGTGAGACCTTAGCAGGAGGGCGCGTTACGCAGTATTTT.

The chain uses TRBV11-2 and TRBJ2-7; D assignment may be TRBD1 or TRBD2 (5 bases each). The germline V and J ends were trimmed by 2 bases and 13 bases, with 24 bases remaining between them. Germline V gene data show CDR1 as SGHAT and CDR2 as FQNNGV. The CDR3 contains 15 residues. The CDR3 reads CASSLTWGISYEQYF. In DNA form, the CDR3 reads TGTGCCAGCAGCTTAACGTGGGGGATCTCCTACGAACAATACTTC.